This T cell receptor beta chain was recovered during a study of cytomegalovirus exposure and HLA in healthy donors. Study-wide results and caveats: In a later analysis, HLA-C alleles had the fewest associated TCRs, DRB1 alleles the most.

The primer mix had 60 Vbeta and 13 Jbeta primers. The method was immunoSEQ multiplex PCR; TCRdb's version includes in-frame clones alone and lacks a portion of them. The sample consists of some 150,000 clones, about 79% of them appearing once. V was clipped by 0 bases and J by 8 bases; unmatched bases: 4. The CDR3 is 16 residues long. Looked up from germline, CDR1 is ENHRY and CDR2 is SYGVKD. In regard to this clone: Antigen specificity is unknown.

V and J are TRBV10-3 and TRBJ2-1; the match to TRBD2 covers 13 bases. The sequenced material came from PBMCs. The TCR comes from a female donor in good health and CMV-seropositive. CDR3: CAISESTSGGVHEQFF. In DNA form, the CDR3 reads TGTGCCATCAGTGAGTCTACTAGCGGGGGGGTCCATGAGCAGTTCTTC.